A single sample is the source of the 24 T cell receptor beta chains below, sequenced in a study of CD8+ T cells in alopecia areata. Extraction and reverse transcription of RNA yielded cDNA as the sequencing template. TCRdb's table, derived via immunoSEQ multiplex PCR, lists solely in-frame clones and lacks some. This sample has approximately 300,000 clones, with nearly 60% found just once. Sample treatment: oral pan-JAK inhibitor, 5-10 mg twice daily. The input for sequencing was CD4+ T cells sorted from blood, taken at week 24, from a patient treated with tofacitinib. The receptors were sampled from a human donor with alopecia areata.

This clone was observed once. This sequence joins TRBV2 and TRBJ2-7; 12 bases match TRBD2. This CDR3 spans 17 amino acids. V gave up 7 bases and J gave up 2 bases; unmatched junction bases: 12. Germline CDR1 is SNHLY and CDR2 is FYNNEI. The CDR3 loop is CASTGSTSGGNTYEQYF. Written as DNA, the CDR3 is TGTGCCAGCACCGGGTCGACTAGCGGGGGCAACACCTACGAGCAGTACTTC.

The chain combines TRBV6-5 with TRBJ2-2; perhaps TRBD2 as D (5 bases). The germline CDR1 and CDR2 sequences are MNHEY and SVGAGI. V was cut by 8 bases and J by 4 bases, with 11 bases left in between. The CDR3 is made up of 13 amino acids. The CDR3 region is CASRRQPTGELFF. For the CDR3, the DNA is TGTGCCAGCCGGAGGCAGCCCACCGGGGAGCTGTTTTTT.

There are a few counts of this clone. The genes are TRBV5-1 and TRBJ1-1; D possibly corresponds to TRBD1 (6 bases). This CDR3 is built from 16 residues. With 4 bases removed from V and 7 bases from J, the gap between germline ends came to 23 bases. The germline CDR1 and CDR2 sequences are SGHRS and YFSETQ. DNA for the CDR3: TGCGCCAGCAGCCTGACAGGAGGGGGACCGGAGGTTGAAGCTTTCTTT. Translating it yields CASSLTGGGPEVEAFF.

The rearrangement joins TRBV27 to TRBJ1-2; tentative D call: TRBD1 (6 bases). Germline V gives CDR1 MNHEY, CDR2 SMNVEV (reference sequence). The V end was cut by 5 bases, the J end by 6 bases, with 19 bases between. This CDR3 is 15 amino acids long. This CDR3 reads CASSHGQRVTNGYTF. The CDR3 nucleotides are TGTGCCAGCAGTCACGGACAGCGGGTAACTAATGGCTACACCTTC.

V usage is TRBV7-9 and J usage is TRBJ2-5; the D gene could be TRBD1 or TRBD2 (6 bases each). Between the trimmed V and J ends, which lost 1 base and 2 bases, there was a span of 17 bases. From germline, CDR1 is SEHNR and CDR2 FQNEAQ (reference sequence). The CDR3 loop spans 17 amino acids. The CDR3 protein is CASSLVGGRPVQETQYF. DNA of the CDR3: TGTGCCAGCAGCTTAGTTGGGGGGCGACCGGTGCAAGAGACCCAGTACTTC. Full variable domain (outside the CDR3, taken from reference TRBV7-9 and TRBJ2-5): DTGVSQNPRHKITKRGQNVTFRCDPISEHNRLYWYRQTLGQGPEFLTYFQNEAQLEKSRLLSDRFSAERPKGSFSTLEIQRTEQGDSAMYLCASSLVGGRPVQETQYFGPGTRLLVL.

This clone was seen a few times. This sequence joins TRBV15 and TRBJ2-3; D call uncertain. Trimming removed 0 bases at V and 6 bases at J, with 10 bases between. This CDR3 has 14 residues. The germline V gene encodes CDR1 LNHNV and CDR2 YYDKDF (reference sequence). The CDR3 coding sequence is TGTGCCACCAGCAGAGATCGAGCCCCGGATACGCAGTATTTT. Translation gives CATSRDRAPDTQYF.

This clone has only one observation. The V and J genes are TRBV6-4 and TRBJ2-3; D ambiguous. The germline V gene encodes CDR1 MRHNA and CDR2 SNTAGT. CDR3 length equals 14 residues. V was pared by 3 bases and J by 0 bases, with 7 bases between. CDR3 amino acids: CASSDEASTDTQYF. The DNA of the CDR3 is TGTGCCAGCAGTGATGAGGCTAGCACAGATACGCAGTATTTT.

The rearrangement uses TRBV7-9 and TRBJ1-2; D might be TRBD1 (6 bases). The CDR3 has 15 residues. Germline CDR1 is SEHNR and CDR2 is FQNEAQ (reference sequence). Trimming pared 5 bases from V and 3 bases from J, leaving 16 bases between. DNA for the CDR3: TGTGCCAGCAGCCCGGCGGGGGGCATAGACTATGGCTACACCTTC. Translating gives CASSPAGGIDYGYTF.

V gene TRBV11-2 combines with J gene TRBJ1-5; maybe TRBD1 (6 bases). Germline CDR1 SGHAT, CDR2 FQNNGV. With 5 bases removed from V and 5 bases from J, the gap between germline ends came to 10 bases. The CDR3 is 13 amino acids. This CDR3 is CASSPTGYQPQHF. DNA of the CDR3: TGTGCCAGCAGCCCGACAGGATATCAGCCCCAGCATTTT.

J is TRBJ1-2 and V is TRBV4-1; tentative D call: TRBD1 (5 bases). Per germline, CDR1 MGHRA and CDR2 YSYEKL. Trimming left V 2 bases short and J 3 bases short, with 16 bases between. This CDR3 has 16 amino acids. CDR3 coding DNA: TGCGCCAGCAGCCAAAATAGGGGTACAGGTGACTATGGCTACACCTTC. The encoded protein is CASSQNRGTGDYGYTF.

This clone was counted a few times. The DNA of the CDR3 is TGTGCCAGCAGCTTAGTGCGAGGGCGAAATGAAGCTTTCTTT. It specifies CASSLVRGRNEAFF. The chain has TRBV7-9 and TRBJ1-1; no reliable D call. V was trimmed by 1 base and J by 7 bases, leaving 13 bases between them. The germline gives CDR1 SEHNR, CDR2 FQNEAQ (reference sequence). The length of the CDR3 is 14 residues.

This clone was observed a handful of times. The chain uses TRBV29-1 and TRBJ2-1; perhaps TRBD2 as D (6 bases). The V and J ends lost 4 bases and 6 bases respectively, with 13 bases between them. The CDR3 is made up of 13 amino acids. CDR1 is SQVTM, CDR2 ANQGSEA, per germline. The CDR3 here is CSVGGVLRNEQFF. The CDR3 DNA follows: TGCAGCGTTGGGGGGGTCCTTCGCAATGAGCAGTTCTTC.

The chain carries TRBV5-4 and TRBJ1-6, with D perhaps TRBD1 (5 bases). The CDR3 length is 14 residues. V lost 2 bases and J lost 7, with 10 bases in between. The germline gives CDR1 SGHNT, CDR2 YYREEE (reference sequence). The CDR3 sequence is CASSFGGGNSPLHF. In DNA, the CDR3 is TGTGCCAGCAGCTTTGGGGGTGGCAATTCACCCCTCCACTTT.

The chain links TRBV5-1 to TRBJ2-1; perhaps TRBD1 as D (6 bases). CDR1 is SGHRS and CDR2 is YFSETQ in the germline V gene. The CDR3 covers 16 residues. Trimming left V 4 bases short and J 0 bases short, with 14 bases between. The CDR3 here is CASSVTGESSYNEQFF. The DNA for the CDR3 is TGCGCCAGCAGCGTGACAGGAGAGAGCTCCTACAATGAGCAGTTCTTC.

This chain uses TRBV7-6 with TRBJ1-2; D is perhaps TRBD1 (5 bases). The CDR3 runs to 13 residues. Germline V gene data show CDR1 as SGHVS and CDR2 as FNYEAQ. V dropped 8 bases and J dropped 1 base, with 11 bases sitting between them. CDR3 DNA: TGTGCCAGCGGGGCCGGGGGTAACTATGGCTACACCTTC. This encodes CASGAGGNYGYTF.

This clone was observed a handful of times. The CDR3 nucleotides are TGCGCCAGCAGCCAAGTAGAGTACAATGAGCAGTTCTTC. Its translation is CASSQVEYNEQFF. The chain recombines TRBV4-3 with TRBJ2-1; D call uncertain. Germline CDR1 and CDR2: LGHNA and YSLEER. The CDR3 loop spans 13 amino acids. V was clipped by 1 base and J by 4 bases, with 5 bases between them.

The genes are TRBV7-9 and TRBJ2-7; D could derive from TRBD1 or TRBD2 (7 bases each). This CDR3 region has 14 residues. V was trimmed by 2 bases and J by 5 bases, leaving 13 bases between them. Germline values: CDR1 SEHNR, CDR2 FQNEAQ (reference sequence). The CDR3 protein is CASSLRQGLHEQYF. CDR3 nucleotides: TGTGCCAGCAGCTTACGACAGGGACTACACGAGCAGTACTTC. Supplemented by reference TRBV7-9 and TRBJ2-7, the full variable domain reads DTGVSQNPRHKITKRGQNVTFRCDPISEHNRLYWYRQTLGQGPEFLTYFQNEAQLEKSRLLSDRFSAERPKGSFSTLEIQRTEQGDSAMYLCASSLRQGLHEQYFGPGTRLTVT.

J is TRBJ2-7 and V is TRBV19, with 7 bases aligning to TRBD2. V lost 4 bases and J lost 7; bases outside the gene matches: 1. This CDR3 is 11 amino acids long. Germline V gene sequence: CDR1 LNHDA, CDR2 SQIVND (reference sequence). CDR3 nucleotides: TGTGCCAGTAGTACGCGGGGGGAGCAGTACTTC. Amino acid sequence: CASSTRGEQYF. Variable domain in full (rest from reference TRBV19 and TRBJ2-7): DGGITQSPKYLFRKEGQNVTLSCEQNLNHDAMYWYRQDPGQGLRLIYYSQIVNDFQKGDIAEGYSVSREKKESFPLTVTSAQKNPTAFYLCASSTRGEQYFGPGTRLTVT.

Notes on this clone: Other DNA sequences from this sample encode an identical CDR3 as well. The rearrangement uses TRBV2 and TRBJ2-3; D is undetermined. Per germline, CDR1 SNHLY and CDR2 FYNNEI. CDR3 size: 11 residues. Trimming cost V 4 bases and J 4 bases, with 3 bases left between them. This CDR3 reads CASSGADTQYF. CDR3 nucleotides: TGTGCCAGCAGTGGAGCAGATACGCAGTATTTT.

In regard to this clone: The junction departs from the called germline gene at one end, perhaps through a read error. The CDR3: CASITGTGELFF. The CDR3 bases are TGTGCTAGCATCACAGGGACCGGGGAGCTGTTTTTT. The V and J genes are TRBV7-7 and TRBJ2-2, with a tentative D call TRBD1 (6 bases). This CDR3 is built from 12 residues. CDR1 and CDR2 from the germline V gene are SSHAT and FNYEAQ (reference sequence).

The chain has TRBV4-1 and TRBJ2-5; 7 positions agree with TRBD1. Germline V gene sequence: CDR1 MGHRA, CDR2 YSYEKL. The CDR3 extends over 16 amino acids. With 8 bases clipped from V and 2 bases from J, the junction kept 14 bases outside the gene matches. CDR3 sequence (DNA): TGCGCCAGCGCTCTCACTCAGGGGGAAGGGCAAGAGACCCAGTACTTC. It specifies CASALTQGEGQETQYF.

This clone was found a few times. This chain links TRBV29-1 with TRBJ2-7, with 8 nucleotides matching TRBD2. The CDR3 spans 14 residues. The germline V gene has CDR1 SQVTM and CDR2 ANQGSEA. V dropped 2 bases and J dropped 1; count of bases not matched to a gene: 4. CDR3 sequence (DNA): TGCAGCGTTGAAAGCAGCGGGGGTTCCTACGAGCAGTACTTC. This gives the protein CSVESSGGSYEQYF.

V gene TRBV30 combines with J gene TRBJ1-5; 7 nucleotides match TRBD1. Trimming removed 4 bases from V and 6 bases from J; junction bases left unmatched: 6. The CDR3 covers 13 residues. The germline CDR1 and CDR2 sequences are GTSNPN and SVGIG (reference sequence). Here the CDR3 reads CAWTSTGSQPQHF. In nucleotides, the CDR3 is TGTGCCTGGACCTCGACAGGGAGTCAGCCCCAGCATTTT.

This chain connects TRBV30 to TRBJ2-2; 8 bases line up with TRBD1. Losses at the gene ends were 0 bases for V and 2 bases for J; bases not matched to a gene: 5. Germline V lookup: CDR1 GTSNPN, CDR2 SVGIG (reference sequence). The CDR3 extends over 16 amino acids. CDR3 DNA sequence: TGTGCCTGGAGTGTACGGACAGGGTATAACACCGGGGAGCTGTTTTTT. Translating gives CAWSVRTGYNTGELFF.